What follows is one T cell receptor beta chain and its context. The data stem from a study of shared clonotypes between healthy human individuals. V shed 3 bases and J 7 bases; nucleotides not matched to a gene: 10. Looked up from germline, CDR1 is SNHLY and CDR2 is FYNNEI. The CDR3 runs to 15 residues. The assay was immunoSEQ multiplex PCR, and TCRdb's table has in-frame clones only and misses some. The sample has around 620,000 clones, around 96% seen once; the top ten hold around 0.11%. Positive CCR7 selection of CD45RO-negative cells yielded the naive CD8 cells, and terminally differentiated effector memory CD45RA+ cells were excluded.

Material: naive CD8+ T cells sorted from blood. The chain joins TRBV2 to TRBJ2-3; 7 nucleotides line up with TRBD1. This receptor was taken from a woman aged 25 to 39 in good health. The CDR3 nucleotides are TGTGCCAGCAGTGATGACGAGGGGGCGAGGTATACGCAGTATTTT. Translating gives CASSDDEGARYTQYF.